This T cell receptor (beta chain) comes out of a study of cytomegalovirus exposure and HLA in healthy donors. Study conclusions and caveats: Later work showed greater clonal expansion in HLA-associated TCR beta chains than in equally common others.

13 Jbeta primers and 60 Vbeta primers were used for the PCR. TCRdb keeps only in-frame clones here, not all; method: immunoSEQ multiplex PCR. The top ten clones hold about 3% of a sample with approximately 190,000 clones, approximately 80% of them seen once. A word on this clone: Its antigen remains unknown.

The CDR3 totals 16 residues. Germline V lookup: CDR1 LNHDA, CDR2 SQIVND (reference sequence). Trimming removed 4 bases from V and 2 bases from J; junction bases left unmatched: 5. The sequence came from a man aged 35-49 years in good health and CMV-seropositive. Sequenced material: PBMCs. This rearrangement joins TRBV19 to TRBJ2-1, with 10 bases that match TRBD2. The CDR3 coding sequence is TGTGCCAGTAGTAACCTAGCGGGAGTAACCTACAATGAGCAGTTCTTC. Amino acid sequence: CASSNLAGVTYNEQFF.